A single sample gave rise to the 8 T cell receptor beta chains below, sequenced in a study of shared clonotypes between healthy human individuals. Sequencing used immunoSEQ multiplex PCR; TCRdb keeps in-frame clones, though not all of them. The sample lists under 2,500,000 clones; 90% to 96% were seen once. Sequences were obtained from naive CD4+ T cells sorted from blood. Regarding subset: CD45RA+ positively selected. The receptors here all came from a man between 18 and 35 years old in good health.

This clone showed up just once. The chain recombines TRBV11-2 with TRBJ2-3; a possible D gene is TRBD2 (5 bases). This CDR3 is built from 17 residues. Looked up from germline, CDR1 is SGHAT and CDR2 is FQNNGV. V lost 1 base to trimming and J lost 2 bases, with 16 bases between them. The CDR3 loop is CASSLVGPGFDTDTQYF. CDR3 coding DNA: TGTGCCAGCAGCTTAGTAGGGCCGGGATTTGACACAGATACGCAGTATTTT.

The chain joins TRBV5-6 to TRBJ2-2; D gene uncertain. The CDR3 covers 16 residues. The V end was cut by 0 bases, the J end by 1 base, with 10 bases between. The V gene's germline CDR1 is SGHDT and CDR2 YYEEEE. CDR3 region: CASSLVARLNTGELFF. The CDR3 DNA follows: TGTGCCAGCAGCTTGGTAGCCAGATTGAACACCGGGGAGCTGTTTTTT.

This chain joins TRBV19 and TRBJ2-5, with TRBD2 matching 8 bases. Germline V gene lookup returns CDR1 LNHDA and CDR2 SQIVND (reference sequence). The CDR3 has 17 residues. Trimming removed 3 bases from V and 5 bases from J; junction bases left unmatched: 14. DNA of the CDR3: TGTGCCAGTAGTATCTGGGCGGGGGGCGCCCCGGCGGAGACCCAGTACTTC. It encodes CASSIWAGGAPAETQYF.

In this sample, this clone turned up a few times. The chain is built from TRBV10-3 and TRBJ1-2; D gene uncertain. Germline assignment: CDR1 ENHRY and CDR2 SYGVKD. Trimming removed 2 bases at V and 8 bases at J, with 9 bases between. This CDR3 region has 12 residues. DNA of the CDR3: TGTGCCATCAGTGAGATTGGCTTGGGCTACACCTTC. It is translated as CAISEIGLGYTF.

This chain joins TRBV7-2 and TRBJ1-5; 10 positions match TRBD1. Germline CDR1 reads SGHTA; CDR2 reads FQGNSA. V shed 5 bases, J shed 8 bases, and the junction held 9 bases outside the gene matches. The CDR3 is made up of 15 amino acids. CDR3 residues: CASSRDRGKMEPQHF. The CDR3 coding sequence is TGTGCCAGCAGCCGGGACAGGGGAAAGATGGAGCCCCAGCATTTT.

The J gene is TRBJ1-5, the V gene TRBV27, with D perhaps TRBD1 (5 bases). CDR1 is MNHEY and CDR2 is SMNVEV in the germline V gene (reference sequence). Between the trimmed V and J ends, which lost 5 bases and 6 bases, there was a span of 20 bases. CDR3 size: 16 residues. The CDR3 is CASSPLTPGKTQPQHF. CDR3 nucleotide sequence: TGTGCCAGCAGTCCCCTGACCCCAGGGAAGACTCAGCCCCAGCATTTT.

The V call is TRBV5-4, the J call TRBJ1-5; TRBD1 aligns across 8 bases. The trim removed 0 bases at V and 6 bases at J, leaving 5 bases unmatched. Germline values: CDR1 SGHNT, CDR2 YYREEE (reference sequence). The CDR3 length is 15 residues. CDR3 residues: CASSLGTGSSQPQHF. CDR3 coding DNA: TGTGCCAGCAGCTTGGGGACAGGGTCTAGTCAGCCCCAGCATTTT.

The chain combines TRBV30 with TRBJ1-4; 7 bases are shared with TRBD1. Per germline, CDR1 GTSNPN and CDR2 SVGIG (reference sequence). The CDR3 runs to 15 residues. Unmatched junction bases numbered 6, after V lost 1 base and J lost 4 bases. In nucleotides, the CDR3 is TGTGCCTGGAGTGCAGACAGGGACTTTAATGAAAAACTGTTTTTT. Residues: CAWSADRDFNEKLFF. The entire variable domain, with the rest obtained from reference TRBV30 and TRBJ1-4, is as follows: SQTIHQWPATLVQPVGSPLSLECTVEGTSNPNLYWYRQAAGRGLQLLFYSVGIGQISSEVPQNLSASRPQDRQFILSSKKLLLSDSGFYLCAWSADRDFNEKLFFGSGTQLSVL.